The clone carrying this T cell receptor beta chain appeared a few times. Its matching antigen is unknown. The data stem from a study of molecular identifiers for immune sequencing clone quantification. For the study at large: For replicates, RNA isolated from roughly 20,000 or 100,000 naive CD8 cells was divided into five portions, of which four were sequenced.

The germline gives CDR1 DFQATT, CDR2 SNEGSKA (reference sequence). V was trimmed by 4 bases and J by 7 bases, leaving 13 bases between them. The CDR3 length is 12 residues. Findings and caveats of the study: Reports indicate spiked Jurkat TCR RNA from one cell could be found among about a million naive cells. Whereas clones above 20 RNA copies held under 1% of naive-cell molecules, they held over 97% of effector molecules.

One entry per CDR3 protein results from TCRdb running MiXCR on the PCR reads. This repertoire shows about 510,000 distinct CDR3 sequences, roughly 26% found once; its top ten account for roughly 0.77%. The genes are TRBV20-1 and TRBJ1-1, with D hard to call. The sample consisted of naive CD8+ T cells from blood, with Jurkat cell RNA spiked in. As to subset: FACS-sorted CD8+CD4-CCR7+CD45RA+ naive T cells. This clonotype originated in a human donor in good health. Some libraries in this study had Jurkat cell RNA spiked in. The CDR3: CSANRALYEAFF. DNA of the CDR3: TGCAGTGCTAACCGGGCCCTCTATGAAGCTTTCTTT.